Presented here are 15 T cell receptor beta chains from one specimen sequenced in a study of blood T cell repertoires in COVID-19. Generated by immunoSEQ multiplex PCR, the TCRdb table keeps only in-frame clones and is missing some. The sample holds some 150,000 clones, 90% seen once. What was sequenced was peripheral blood. The receptor set was obtained from a woman older than 75 with acute or convalescent COVID-19.

The chain is built from TRBV29-1 and TRBJ1-1, with TRBD1 as a possible D gene (6 bases). CDR3 length: 13 residues. Germline-derived CDR1 and CDR2 are SQVTM and ANQGSEA. V was clipped by 3 bases and J by 0 bases, with 8 bases between them. CDR3 region: CSVDDRMNTEAFF. Written as DNA, the CDR3 is TGCAGCGTTGACGACAGGATGAACACTGAAGCTTTCTTT.

This chain joins TRBV18 and TRBJ1-2; TRBD1 might be the D (6 bases). Germline V gene sequence: CDR1 KGHSH, CDR2 LQKENI. The V end was cut by 5 bases, the J end by 8 bases, with 12 bases between. The length of the CDR3 is 12 residues. CDR3 protein: CASSMGAWGYTF. In DNA form, the CDR3 reads TGTGCCAGCTCAATGGGGGCCTGGGGCTACACCTTC.

V gene TRBV19 combines with J gene TRBJ1-6; D perhaps matches TRBD1 (6 bases). The V end lost 7 bases, the J end lost 8 bases, and 12 bases lay between the germline ends. Germline loops: CDR1 LNHDA, CDR2 SQIVND (reference sequence). The CDR3 spans 13 residues. Here the CDR3 DNA reads TGTGCCAGTAACAGAGAGGGGGATTCACCCCTCCACTTT. It yields the protein CASNREGDSPLHF.

The chain combines TRBV30 with TRBJ1-1; TRBD1 matches at 8 bases. Germline V CDR1 and CDR2: GTSNPN, SVGIG (reference sequence). V lost 2 bases and J lost 1; bases outside the gene matches: 3. CDR3 length: 14 residues. This chain's CDR3 is CAWSFGQGNTEAFF. The CDR3 DNA sequence: TGTGCCTGGAGTTTTGGACAGGGGAACACTGAAGCTTTCTTT.

The gene calls are TRBV10-1 and TRBJ2-3; 7 nucleotides align to TRBD2. This CDR3 comprises 13 residues. V trimming: 3 bases; J trimming: 4 bases; junction bases outside the gene matches: 1. Per germline, CDR1 WNHNN and CDR2 SYGVQD (reference sequence). DNA of the CDR3: TGCGCCAGCAGTGAAGGGAGGGCAGATACGCAGTATTTT. Encoded protein: CASSEGRADTQYF.

The chain carries TRBV18 and TRBJ1-2; maybe TRBD1 (6 bases). This CDR3 is built from 14 residues. Trimming took off 0 bases at V and 4 bases at J, with 9 bases between the two ends. The V gene's germline CDR1 is KGHSH and CDR2 LQKENI. The CDR3 nucleotides read TGTGCCAGCTCACCACCGAGAGGGGGCTATGGCTACACCTTC. Its protein is CASSPPRGGYGYTF.

The chain employs TRBV3-1 (or the pseudogene TRBV3-2) and TRBJ2-3; 11 bases agree with TRBD1. Per the germline V gene, CDR1 is LGHDT and CDR2 is YNNKEL (reference sequence). J lost 6 bases, V lost 4 bases, and 6 bases had no gene match. This CDR3 has 15 residues. The CDR3 coding sequence is TGTGCCAGCAGCCTTAGGACAGGGGGCATGGATACGCAGTATTTT. Its translation: CASSLRTGGMDTQYF.

The chain is built from TRBV16 and TRBJ2-1, with TRBD1 identical over 10 bases. The V gene end was trimmed by 0 bases and the J gene end by 6 bases; junction bases not matched to a gene: 5. CDR1 KGHSY and CDR2 FQNENV come from the germline V gene. This CDR3 region has 16 residues. The CDR3 sequence: CASSQSVRTGGNEQFF. DNA of the CDR3: TGTGCCAGCAGCCAATCGGTACGGACAGGGGGCAATGAGCAGTTCTTC.

The J gene is TRBJ2-5, the V gene TRBV14, with TRBD1 as a possible D gene (6 bases). V lost 4 bases and J lost 2, with 8 bases in between. The germline CDR1 and CDR2 sequences are SGHDN and FVKESK. The CDR3 consists of 13 residues. The CDR3 DNA reads TGTGCCAGCAGCCGGGGGCTACAAGAGACCCAGTACTTC. This translates into CASSRGLQETQYF.

This sequence joins TRBV5-5 and TRBJ2-1; possible D gene TRBD2, 6 bases. Trimming removed 0 bases at V and 1 base at J, with 11 bases between. The CDR3 sequence is 16 residues long. Per the germline V gene, CDR1 is SGHKS and CDR2 is YYEKEE (reference sequence). The CDR3 region is CASSLEEGRSYNEQFF. For the CDR3, the DNA is TGTGCCAGCAGCTTGGAGGAGGGGCGGTCCTACAATGAGCAGTTCTTC.

This clone was seen just once. The genes are TRBV29-1 and TRBJ2-3; D perhaps matches TRBD1 (6 bases). The length of the CDR3 is 12 residues. Germline lookup yields CDR1 SQVTM and CDR2 ANQGSEA. V shed 3 bases and J shed 4 bases, with 8 bases lying between them. CDR3 residues: CSVDKGADTQYF. CDR3 in DNA: TGCAGCGTTGACAAGGGGGCAGATACGCAGTATTTT.

This rearrangement joins TRBV5-1 to TRBJ1-4; 8 nucleotides align to TRBD1. After removal of 0 bases from V and 7 bases from J, the junction contained 8 bases not matched to a gene. CDR1 and CDR2 (germline): SGHRS, YFSETQ. The CDR3 loop spans 16 amino acids. CDR3 amino acids: CASSLGGQAGGEKLFF. CDR3 coding DNA: TGCGCCAGCAGCTTGGGGGGACAGGCCGGAGGTGAAAAACTGTTTTTT.

As DNA, the CDR3 is TGTGCCAGCAGCGTACGGACACCTGATGAAAAACTGTTTTTT. This translates into CASSVRTPDEKLFF. This chain connects TRBV7-9 to TRBJ1-4; perhaps TRBD1 as D (5 bases). Germline CDR1 and CDR2: SEHNR and FQNEAQ (reference sequence). The V gene lost 5 bases and the J gene lost 6 bases, with 13 bases spanning the gap. The CDR3 extends over 14 amino acids.

The rearrangement links TRBV19 to TRBJ1-4; D is uncertain. The CDR3 extends over 14 amino acids. Germline-derived CDR1 and CDR2 are LNHDA and SQIVND (reference sequence). V lost 9 bases and J 5 bases, leaving 16 bases between the germline ends. CDR3 sequence reads: CASQYPGKNEKLFF. For the CDR3, the DNA is TGTGCCAGCCAGTATCCGGGAAAGAATGAAAAACTGTTTTTT.

V usage is TRBV5-5 and J usage is TRBJ2-3; possible D gene TRBD2, 7 bases. The germline V gene has CDR1 SGHKS and CDR2 YYEKEE (reference sequence). This CDR3 spans 14 amino acids. The V gene lost 0 bases and the J gene lost 8 bases, with 13 bases spanning the gap. The DNA of the CDR3 is TGTGCCAGCAGCTTGGATGGGGGGGCCGGTACGCAGTATTTT. Translated: CASSLDGGAGTQYF.